This TCR beta chain is from a study of human T cells and chemical hapten exposure. Findings and limits, study-wide: Sensitization with DPC brought no change to TCRs above 1 in 1000 in frequency.

The library gave individual cDNA molecules unique molecular identifiers. A single record per CDR3 protein comes from TCRdb applying MiXCR to the RACE reads. The sample has 350,000 to 400,000 distinct CDR3 sequences; about 6% are singletons. The CDR3 runs 14 residues. Trimming stripped 5 bases from V and 5 bases from J, with 12 bases between. Germline assignment: CDR1 LGHNA and CDR2 YSLEER. This clonotype was counted ten times or more. What it binds is not known. Time point here: patch test 2, 6 weeks after DPC sensitization. As for treatment: therapeutic diphenylcyclopropenone sensitization with weekly scalp DPC.

The source material was whole blood, sampled in connection with sensitization to the hapten diphenylcyclopropenone (DPC). This TCR was recovered from a woman aged 18 to 35 with alopecia areata. Some clones in this sample may be carry-over from other donors' samples. The J gene is TRBJ1-4, the V gene TRBV4-3, with D perhaps matching TRBD1 (6 bases). The CDR3 here is CASSSGQMNEKLFF. CDR3 DNA sequence: TGCGCCAGCAGCTCTGGACAGATGAATGAAAAACTGTTTTTT.